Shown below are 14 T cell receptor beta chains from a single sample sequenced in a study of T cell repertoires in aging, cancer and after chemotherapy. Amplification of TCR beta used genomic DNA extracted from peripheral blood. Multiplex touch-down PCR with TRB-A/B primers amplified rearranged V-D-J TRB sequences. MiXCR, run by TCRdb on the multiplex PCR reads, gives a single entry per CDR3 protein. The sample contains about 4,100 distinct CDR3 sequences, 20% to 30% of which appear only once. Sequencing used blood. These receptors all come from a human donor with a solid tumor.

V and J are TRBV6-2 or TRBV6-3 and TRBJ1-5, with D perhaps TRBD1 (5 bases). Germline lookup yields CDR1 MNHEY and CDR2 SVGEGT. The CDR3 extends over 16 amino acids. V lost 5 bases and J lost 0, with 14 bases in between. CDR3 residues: CASSNHQGYSNQPQHF. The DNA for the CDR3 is TGTGCCAGCAGTAACCACCAGGGTTATAGCAATCAGCCCCAGCATTTT.

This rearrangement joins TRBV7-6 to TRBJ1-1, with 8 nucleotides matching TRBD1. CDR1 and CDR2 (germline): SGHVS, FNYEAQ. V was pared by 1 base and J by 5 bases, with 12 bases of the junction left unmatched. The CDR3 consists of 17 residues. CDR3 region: CASSLEHRGVGGTEAFF. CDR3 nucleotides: TGTGCCAGCAGCTTAGAGCACAGGGGGGTCGGAGGGACTGAAGCTTTCTTT.

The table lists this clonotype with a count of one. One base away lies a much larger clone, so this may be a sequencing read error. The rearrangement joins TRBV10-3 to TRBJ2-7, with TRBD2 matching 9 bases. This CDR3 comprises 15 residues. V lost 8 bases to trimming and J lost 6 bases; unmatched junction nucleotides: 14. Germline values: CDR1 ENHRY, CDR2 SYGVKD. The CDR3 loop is CAISGYAGGQGEQYF. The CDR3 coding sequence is TGTGCCATCTCTGGGTATGCGGGAGGGCAGGGCGAGCAGTACTTC.

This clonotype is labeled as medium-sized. The CDR3 bases are TGTGCCAGCAGCTTCCGGGACGCTTCAGATACGCAGTATTTT. Amino acid sequence: CASSFRDASDTQYF. This chain connects TRBV5-4 to TRBJ2-3; D could derive from TRBD1 or TRBD2 (5 bases each). CDR1 is SGHNT, CDR2 YYREEE, per germline (reference sequence). V lost 2 bases and J 4 bases, leaving 11 bases between the germline ends. The CDR3 has 14 amino acids.

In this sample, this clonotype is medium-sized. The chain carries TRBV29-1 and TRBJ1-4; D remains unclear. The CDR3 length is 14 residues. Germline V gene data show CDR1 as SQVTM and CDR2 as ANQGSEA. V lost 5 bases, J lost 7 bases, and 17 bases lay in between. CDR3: CSVYDQTWSEKLFF. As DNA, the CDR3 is TGCAGCGTTTATGACCAAACCTGGAGTGAAAAACTGTTTTTT.

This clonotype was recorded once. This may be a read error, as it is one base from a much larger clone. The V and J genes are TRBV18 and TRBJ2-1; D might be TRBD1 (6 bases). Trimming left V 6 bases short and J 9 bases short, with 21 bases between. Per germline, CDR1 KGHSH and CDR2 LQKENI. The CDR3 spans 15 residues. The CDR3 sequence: CASSLTAQGNSEQFF. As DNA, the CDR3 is TGTGCCAGCTCCCTCACCGCTCAGGGGAACAGTGAGCAGTTCTTC.

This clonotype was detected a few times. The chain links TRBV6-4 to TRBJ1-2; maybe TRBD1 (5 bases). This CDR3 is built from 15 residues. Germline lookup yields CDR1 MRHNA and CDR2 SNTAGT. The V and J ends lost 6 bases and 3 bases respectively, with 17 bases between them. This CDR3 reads CASSHQRGADYGYTF. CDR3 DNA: TGTGCCAGCAGCCACCAACGGGGCGCAGACTATGGCTACACCTTC.

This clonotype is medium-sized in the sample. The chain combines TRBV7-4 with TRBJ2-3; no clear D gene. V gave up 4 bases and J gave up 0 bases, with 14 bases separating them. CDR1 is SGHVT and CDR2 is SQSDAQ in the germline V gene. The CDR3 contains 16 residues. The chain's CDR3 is CASSSNDTTSTDTQYF. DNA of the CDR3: TGTGCCAGCAGCTCCAACGACACAACTAGCACAGATACGCAGTATTTT.

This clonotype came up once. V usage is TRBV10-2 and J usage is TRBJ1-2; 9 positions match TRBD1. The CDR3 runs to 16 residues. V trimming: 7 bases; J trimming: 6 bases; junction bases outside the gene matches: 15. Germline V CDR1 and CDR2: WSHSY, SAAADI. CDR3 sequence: CASTNFLIQGADGYTF. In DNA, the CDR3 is TGCGCCAGCACCAACTTTCTCATACAGGGGGCGGATGGCTACACCTTC.

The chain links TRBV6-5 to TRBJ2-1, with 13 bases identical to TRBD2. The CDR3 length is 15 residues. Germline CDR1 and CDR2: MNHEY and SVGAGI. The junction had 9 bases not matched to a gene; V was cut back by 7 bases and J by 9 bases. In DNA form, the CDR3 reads TGTGCCAGCAACCACGGGACTAGCGGGAACGCTGAGCAGTTCTTC. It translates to CASNHGTSGNAEQFF.

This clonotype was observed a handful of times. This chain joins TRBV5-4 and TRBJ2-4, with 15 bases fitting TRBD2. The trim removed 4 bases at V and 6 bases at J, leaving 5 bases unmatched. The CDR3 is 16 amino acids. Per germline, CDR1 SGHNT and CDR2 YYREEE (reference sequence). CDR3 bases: TGTGCCAGCAGCCGAGGACTAGCGGGAGGGAGAAACATTCAGTACTTC. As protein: CASSRGLAGGRNIQYF.

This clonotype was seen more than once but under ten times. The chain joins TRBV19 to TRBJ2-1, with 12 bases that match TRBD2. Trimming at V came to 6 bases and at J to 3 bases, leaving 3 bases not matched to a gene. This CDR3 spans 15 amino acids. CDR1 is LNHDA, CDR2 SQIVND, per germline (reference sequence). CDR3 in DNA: TGTGCCAGTAGCCCGACTAGCGGGAGCTACAATGAGCAGTTCTTC. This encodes CASSPTSGSYNEQFF. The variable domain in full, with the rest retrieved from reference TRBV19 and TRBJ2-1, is DGGITQSPKYLFRKEGQNVTLSCEQNLNHDAMYWYRQDPGQGLRLIYYSQIVNDFQKGDIAEGYSVSREKKESFPLTVTSAQKNPTAFYLCASSPTSGSYNEQFFGPGTRLTVL.

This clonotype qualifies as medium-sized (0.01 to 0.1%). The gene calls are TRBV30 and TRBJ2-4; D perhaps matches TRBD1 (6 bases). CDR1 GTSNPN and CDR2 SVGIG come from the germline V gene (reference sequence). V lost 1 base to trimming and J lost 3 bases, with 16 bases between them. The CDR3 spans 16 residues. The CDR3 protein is CAWSEGYREGKNIQYF. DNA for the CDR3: TGTGCCTGGAGTGAGGGTTACAGGGAAGGCAAAAACATTCAGTACTTC.

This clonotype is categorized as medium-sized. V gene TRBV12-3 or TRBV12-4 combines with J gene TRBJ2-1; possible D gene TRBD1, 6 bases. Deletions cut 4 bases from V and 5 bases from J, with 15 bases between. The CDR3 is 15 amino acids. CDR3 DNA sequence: TGTGCCAGCAGTTCCCTTCAGGGGCAAAACAATGAGCAGTTCTTC. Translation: CASSSLQGQNNEQFF.